This T cell receptor (beta chain) stems from a study of vaccination effects on CD4 cells after COVID-19. Antigen-specific CD4+ T cell clonotypes were called by their expansion after viral peptide-pool culture in ViraFEST. Cells that had been cultured for 10 days were the source of isolated CD4+ T cells. This clone was seen a handful of times. Antigen unknown. Profiled with immunoSEQ multiplex PCR; TCRdb holds only in-frame clones, not every one. The sample lists tens of thousands of clones, approximately 80% occurring once. Source: CD4+ T cells from PBMCs cultured with HCoV-229E spike peptides, taken before COVID-19 vaccination. This receptor was identified in a human donor who received a COVID-19 vaccine.

The CDR3 loop reads CASKGFDEQFF. For the CDR3, the DNA is TGTGCCAGCAAAGGTTTCGATGAGCAGTTCTTC. The V and J genes are TRBV2 and TRBJ2-1; D is undetermined. The CDR3 is 11 residues long. V was trimmed by 7 bases and J by 8 bases, leaving 9 bases between them. Germline lookup yields CDR1 SNHLY and CDR2 FYNNEI.